The 16 T cell receptor beta chains below were found in one sample sequenced in a study of cytomegalovirus exposure and HLA in healthy donors. The PCR ran on 60 Vbeta and 13 Jbeta primers. Some clones are missing from TCRdb's copy, which holds only in-frame ones; the method was immunoSEQ multiplex PCR. This table has roughly 100,000 clones, 75% to 85% appearing once. Sequenced input: PBMCs. All receptors come from a young man in good health and CMV-seronegative.

J is TRBJ2-3 and V is TRBV7-9, with 9 bases fitting TRBD2. Germline CDR1 SEHNR, CDR2 FQNEAQ (reference sequence). This CDR3 has 17 amino acids. The trim removed 2 bases at V and 0 bases at J, leaving 6 bases unmatched. The CDR3 DNA sequence: TGTGCCAGCAGCTTATGGCTAGCGGGGCTAAGCACAGATACGCAGTATTTT. Its protein is CASSLWLAGLSTDTQYF.

This clone was seen a few times. V is TRBV7-2 and J is TRBJ2-2; the D gene is possibly TRBD2 (5 bases). Looked up from germline, CDR1 is SGHTA and CDR2 is FQGNSA. The CDR3 is 13 amino acids. V lost 5 bases, J lost 4 bases, and 8 bases lay in between. The CDR3 here is CASSLDFTGELFF. The CDR3 DNA sequence: TGTGCCAGCAGCCTGGACTTCACCGGGGAGCTGTTTTTT.

Here the CDR3 reads CAQLGRGELFF. As DNA, the CDR3 is TGTGCCCAACTAGGGAGAGGGGAGCTGTTTTTT. The J gene is TRBJ2-2, the V gene TRBV30; tentatively, D is TRBD2 (5 bases). The V gene's germline CDR1 is GTSNPN and CDR2 SVGIG (reference sequence). Trimming took off 8 bases at V and 8 bases at J, with 12 bases between the two ends. This CDR3 spans 11 amino acids.

V usage is TRBV5-1 and J usage is TRBJ1-4; D is possibly TRBD1 (6 bases). There are 16 residues in the CDR3. Germline V gene lookup returns CDR1 SGHRS and CDR2 YFSETQ. V was trimmed by 0 bases and J by 3 bases, leaving 12 bases between them. The CDR3 sequence is CASSLARGASNEKLFF. The CDR3 nucleotides read TGCGCCAGCAGCTTGGCCCGGGGGGCCTCTAATGAAAAACTGTTTTTT.

V and J are TRBV19 and TRBJ2-1; D unresolved. CDR1 and CDR2 (germline): LNHDA, SQIVND (reference sequence). The CDR3 runs 13 residues. Between the trimmed V and J ends, which lost 1 base and 5 bases, there was a span of 6 bases. CDR3 loop: CASSIGQNNEQFF. CDR3 DNA sequence: TGTGCCAGTAGTATAGGTCAGAACAATGAGCAGTTCTTC.

The J gene is TRBJ2-1, the V gene TRBV2, with 9 bases fitting TRBD2. This CDR3 comprises 15 residues. Germline V lookup: CDR1 SNHLY, CDR2 FYNNEI. The junction had 8 bases not matched to a gene; V was cut back by 7 bases and J by 4 bases. Here the CDR3 reads CASNALAGPYNEQFF. The CDR3 DNA is TGTGCCAGCAATGCACTAGCGGGTCCTTACAATGAGCAGTTCTTC.

The rearrangement links TRBV9 to TRBJ2-2; the D gene is possibly TRBD1 (7 bases). Between the trimmed V and J ends, which lost 0 bases and 3 bases, there was a span of 15 bases. Per the germline V gene, CDR1 is SGDLS and CDR2 is YYNGEE. The length of the CDR3 is 17 residues. The CDR3: CASSVEQGRRHTGELFF. CDR3 nucleotide sequence: TGTGCCAGCAGCGTAGAACAGGGGAGGAGGCACACCGGGGAGCTGTTTTTT.

The V call is TRBV30, the J call TRBJ1-2; D not certain. The CDR3 runs to 12 residues. V was trimmed by 2 bases and J by 4 bases, leaving 8 bases between them. CDR1 GTSNPN and CDR2 SVGIG come from the germline V gene (reference sequence). CDR3 protein: CAWSRGTYGYTF. CDR3 DNA: TGTGCCTGGAGTCGCGGTACCTATGGCTACACCTTC.

This sequence joins TRBV2 and TRBJ2-3; the match to TRBD2 covers 11 bases. The V gene's germline CDR1 is SNHLY and CDR2 FYNNEI. The CDR3 is 17 residues long. The V gene end was trimmed by 8 bases and the J gene end by 2 bases; junction bases not matched to a gene: 12. DNA of the CDR3: TGTGCCAGCCCTAGCGGGAGGAACTTCCTATACACAGATACGCAGTATTTT. Protein sequence: CASPSGRNFLYTDTQYF.

The J gene is TRBJ1-5, the V gene TRBV7-2; D unresolved. V lost 5 bases and J 11 bases, leaving 16 bases between the germline ends. The CDR3 has 13 amino acids. CDR1 and CDR2 (germline): SGHTA, FQGNSA. The CDR3 sequence is CASSPRGDRTQHF. CDR3 sequence (DNA): TGTGCCAGCAGCCCCCGCGGGGATAGGACCCAGCATTTT.

This chain joins TRBV5-6 and TRBJ2-1, with D possibly TRBD2 on 6 matching bases. This CDR3 region has 16 residues. V shed 4 bases and J shed 0 bases, with 14 bases lying between them. Germline values: CDR1 SGHDT, CDR2 YYEEEE. Written as DNA, the CDR3 is TGTGCCAGCAGCACAATAGCGGCGAGCTCCTACAATGAGCAGTTCTTC. Encoded protein: CASSTIAASSYNEQFF.

The rearrangement joins TRBV19 to TRBJ1-4, with 7 bases matching TRBD1. Germline V gene lookup returns CDR1 LNHDA and CDR2 SQIVND (reference sequence). There are 12 residues in the CDR3. Unmatched junction bases numbered 4, after V lost 5 bases and J lost 10 bases. For the CDR3, the DNA is TGTGCCAGTAGTCAGACAGGGTCAAAACTGTTTTTT. Residues: CASSQTGSKLFF.

The CDR3 here is CASSTGQSYNSPLHF. The DNA of the CDR3 is TGTGCCAGTAGTACAGGACAGAGTTATAATTCACCCCTCCACTTT. The V gene is TRBV19, the J gene TRBJ1-6; D is perhaps TRBD1 (6 bases). Germline lookup yields CDR1 LNHDA and CDR2 SQIVND (reference sequence). This CDR3 region has 15 residues. V shed 4 bases and J shed 4 bases, with 11 bases lying between them.

This clone has only one observation. The V gene is TRBV12-2, the J gene TRBJ1-5; no DNA check was done on the table's D call, TRBD1. TRBV12-2 is a pseudogene locus. This CDR3 contains 16 residues. CDR3 residues: CASQHYKGTGNQPQHF. The CDR3 DNA reads TGTGCAAGTCAACATTATAAGGGGACAGGGAATCAGCCCCAGCATTTT.

V is TRBV7-2 and J is TRBJ2-1; tentatively, D is TRBD2 (5 bases). This CDR3 spans 15 amino acids. The V gene's germline CDR1 is SGHTA and CDR2 FQGNSA. Trimming stripped 1 base from V and 2 bases from J, with 9 bases between. The CDR3 nucleotides are TGTGCCAGCAGCTTAGAAGCGGCGACCTACAATGAGCAGTTCTTC. It yields the protein CASSLEAATYNEQFF.

The CDR3 coding sequence is TGTGCCAGCAGTTTACTGAGGTCTGAAGCTTTCTTT. It is translated as CASSLLRSEAFF. The chain has TRBV28 and TRBJ1-1; D is ambiguous. Germline CDR1 is MDHEN and CDR2 is SYDVKM. V lost 2 bases and J 6 bases, leaving 7 bases between the germline ends. The CDR3 spans 12 residues.